The next 17 T cell receptor beta chains were all read from a single sample in a study of blood T cells in healthy people across ages. Primed by a sample-barcoded 5' primer and a J-beta primer mix, a second PCR proceeded for about 6 to 11 cycles. MiXCR, run by TCRdb on the 5' RACE reads, gives a single entry per CDR3 protein. This sample yields about 1.4 million distinct CDR3 sequences, of which approximately 59% are seen a single time; about 6.7% belongs to the top ten. The sample taken for sequencing was blood. These receptors all stem from a man in his late teens or twenties in good health.

CDR3: CAISRDRSFFYEQYF. The CDR3, as DNA: TGTGCCATCAGCCGGGACAGGTCCTTTTTCTACGAGCAGTACTTC. The V and J genes are TRBV10-3 and TRBJ2-7; 8 bases match TRBD1. The CDR3 covers 15 residues. CDR1 ENHRY and CDR2 SYGVKD come from the germline V gene. V dropped 6 bases and J dropped 3; count of bases not matched to a gene: 10.

The CDR3 loop is CASTSGAYGYTF. The CDR3 DNA sequence: TGTGCCAGCACTTCAGGGGCTTACGGCTACACCTTC. The rearrangement joins TRBV28 to TRBJ1-2; D might be TRBD1 (6 bases). The CDR3 runs 12 residues. Between the trimmed V and J ends, which lost 7 bases and 8 bases, there was a span of 14 bases. Germline CDR1 and CDR2: MDHEN and SYDVKM.

In its sample, this clonotype was seen many times. The rearrangement uses TRBV20-1 and TRBJ2-1, with D hard to call. The germline gives CDR1 DFQATT, CDR2 SNEGSKA (reference sequence). This CDR3 contains 13 residues. The V gene lost 3 bases and the J gene lost 0 bases, with 6 bases spanning the gap. In DNA, the CDR3 is TGCAGTGCTAGGGCGAGCTCCTACAATGAGCAGTTCTTC. Amino acid sequence: CSARASSYNEQFF.

This clonotype was seen once. V and J are TRBV18 and TRBJ2-5, with D tentatively TRBD1 or TRBD2 (5 bases each). Germline loops: CDR1 KGHSH, CDR2 LQKENI. Trimming removed 4 bases at V and 5 bases at J, with 14 bases between. This CDR3 has 14 amino acids. The CDR3, as DNA: TGTGCCAGCTCACTCCGGGACCCAAAGGAGACCCAGTACTTC. This gives the protein CASSLRDPKETQYF.

CDR3 in amino acids: CASSVPNNNEQFF. The CDR3 DNA follows: TGTGCCAGCAGCGTTCCGAACAACAATGAGCAGTTCTTC. V usage is TRBV9 and J usage is TRBJ2-1; D remains unclear. Germline loops: CDR1 SGDLS, CDR2 YYNGEE. The CDR3 is 13 residues long. Trimming removed 2 bases at V and 5 bases at J, with 8 bases between.

The chain combines TRBV6-6 with TRBJ1-6; 7 nucleotides line up with TRBD1. This CDR3 is 16 amino acids long. V lost 5 bases, J lost 6 bases, and 10 bases stayed unmatched. The germline gives CDR1 MNHNY, CDR2 SVGAGI (reference sequence). As DNA, the CDR3 is TGTGCCAGCAGTCCAAGACAGGGAGGTGCTAATTCACCCCTCCACTTT. Amino acids: CASSPRQGGANSPLHF.

This sequence joins TRBV15 and TRBJ2-7, with TRBD2 identical over 8 bases. The J segment lost 3 bases and the V segment lost 3 bases, leaving 10 bases of the junction unmatched. The germline V gene encodes CDR1 LNHNV and CDR2 YYDKDF (reference sequence). The CDR3 totals 16 residues. Here the CDR3 DNA reads TGTGCCACCAGCAGCAGTGGGGGACTAGTCTACTACGAGCAGTACTTC. Its translation: CATSSSGGLVYYEQYF.

This chain links TRBV20-1 with TRBJ1-2; 8 bases line up with TRBD1. The CDR3 spans 14 residues. Trimming removed 4 bases from V and 1 base from J; junction bases left unmatched: 5. The germline gives CDR1 DFQATT, CDR2 SNEGSKA (reference sequence). CDR3 amino acids: CSATGQGFNYGYTF. In nucleotides, the CDR3 is TGCAGTGCTACCGGACAGGGATTTAACTATGGCTACACCTTC.

A single count supports this clonotype. J is TRBJ1-1 and V is TRBV6-5, with TRBD1 as a possible D gene (5 bases). The CDR3 consists of 14 residues. Germline V gene lookup returns CDR1 MNHEY and CDR2 SVGAGI. Trimming took off 8 bases at V and 1 base at J, with 14 bases between the two ends. The CDR3 spells CASLLLGGNTEAFF. In DNA, the CDR3 is TGTGCCAGCCTTCTCTTGGGGGGGAACACTGAAGCTTTCTTT.

The rearrangement joins TRBV7-3 to TRBJ2-3; 7 bases fit TRBD1. V was pared by 6 bases and J by 4 bases, with 7 bases of the junction left unmatched. CDR1 is SGHTA and CDR2 is FQGTGA in the germline V gene. The CDR3 extends over 14 amino acids. The CDR3 nucleotides are TGTGCCAGCAGGACAGGGATTGGTGCAGATACGCAGTATTTT. Protein: CASRTGIGADTQYF.

The CDR3 loop reads CASSPRQGLNEQFF. CDR3 nucleotides: TGTGCCAGCAGCCCTCGACAGGGTCTAAATGAGCAGTTCTTC. The chain links TRBV4-2 to TRBJ2-1; 7 bases align to TRBD1. This CDR3 spans 14 amino acids. Trimming took 4 bases from V and 7 from J; bases not matched to a gene: 7. The germline V gene has CDR1 LGHNA and CDR2 YNFKEQ.

CDR3 nucleotides: TGCGCCAGCAGCCAAACCACAATGGGGACCCAGTACTTC. Encoded protein: CASSQTTMGTQYF. V gene TRBV4-3 combines with J gene TRBJ2-5; D not certain. The V gene lost 2 bases and the J gene lost 7 bases, with 11 bases spanning the gap. The CDR3 sequence is 13 residues long. Germline lookup yields CDR1 LGHNA and CDR2 YSLEER.

This clonotype appeared a few times. This chain links TRBV11-2 with TRBJ1-6; TRBD1 aligns across 9 bases. Germline CDR1 is SGHAT and CDR2 is FQNNGV. The CDR3 loop spans 18 amino acids. Trimming cost V 4 bases and J 6 bases; bases outside gene matches: 13. CDR3 sequence reads: CASSSGDRGTGFNSPLHF. The CDR3 region has the DNA TGTGCCAGCAGCTCTGGAGACCGCGGGACAGGGTTTAATTCACCCCTCCACTTT. Full variable domain (outside the CDR3, taken from reference TRBV11-2 and TRBJ1-6): EAGVAQSPRYKIIEKRQSVAFWCNPISGHATLYWYQQILGQGPKLLIQFQNNGVVDDSQLPKDRFSAERLKGVDSTLKIQPAKLEDSAVYLCASSSGDRGTGFNSPLHFGNGTRLTVT.

V is TRBV3-1 and J is TRBJ2-7; D unclear. The CDR3 spans 14 residues. Germline assignment: CDR1 LGHDT and CDR2 YNNKEL (reference sequence). The germline V and J ends were trimmed by 0 bases and 4 bases, with 10 bases remaining between them. CDR3 nucleotide sequence: TGTGCCAGCAGCCAAGAACTGAGTATGTACGAGCAGTACTTC. Its translation is CASSQELSMYEQYF.

V is TRBV3-1 and J is TRBJ2-1, with 9 bases identical to TRBD1. V shed 0 bases, J shed 13 bases, and the junction held 13 bases outside the gene matches. This CDR3 is 16 amino acids long. Germline lookup yields CDR1 LGHDT and CDR2 YNNKEL (reference sequence). This chain's CDR3 is CASSQDRGQGLGEQFF. The CDR3 DNA reads TGTGCCAGCAGCCAAGATCGAGGACAGGGGTTGGGGGAACAGTTCTTC.

This clonotype was recorded a few times. The rearrangement links TRBV15 to TRBJ2-4, with 7 positions matching TRBD1. The J segment lost 6 bases and the V segment lost 4 bases, leaving 18 bases of the junction unmatched. In germline, CDR1 is LNHNV, CDR2 YYDKDF (reference sequence). The CDR3 runs 18 residues. CDR3 in amino acids: CATSKLEGAQGFGNIQYF. In nucleotides, the CDR3 is TGTGCCACCAGCAAACTAGAAGGCGCACAGGGGTTCGGAAACATTCAGTACTTC.

This clonotype was picked up many times. One junction end does not reproduce the germline sequence, and a read error may be involved. The chain couples TRBV5-1 to TRBJ2-5, with TRBD2 matching 9 bases. Germline CDR1 and CDR2: SGHRS and YFSETQ. The CDR3 loop spans 13 amino acids. This CDR3 reads CASSLAGVETQYF. In DNA, the CDR3 is TGTGCCAGCAGCTTAGCGGGGGTCGAGACCCAGTACTTC.